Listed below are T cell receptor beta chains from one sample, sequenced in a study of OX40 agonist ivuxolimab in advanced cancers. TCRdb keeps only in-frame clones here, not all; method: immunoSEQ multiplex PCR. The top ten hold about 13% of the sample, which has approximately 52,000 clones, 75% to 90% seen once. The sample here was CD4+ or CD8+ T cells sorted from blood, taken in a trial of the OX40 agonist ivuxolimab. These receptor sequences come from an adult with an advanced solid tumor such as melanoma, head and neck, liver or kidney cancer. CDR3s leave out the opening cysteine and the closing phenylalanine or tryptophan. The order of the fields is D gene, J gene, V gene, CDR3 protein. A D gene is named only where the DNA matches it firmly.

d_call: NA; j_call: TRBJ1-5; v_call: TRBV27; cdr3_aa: ASRTAGTLSNQPQH
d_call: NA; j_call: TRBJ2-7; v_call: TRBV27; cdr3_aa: ASSLRDGLSYEQY
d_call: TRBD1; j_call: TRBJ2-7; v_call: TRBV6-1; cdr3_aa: AVEETGGYEQY
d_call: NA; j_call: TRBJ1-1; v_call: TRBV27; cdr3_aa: ASSLFGADTEAF
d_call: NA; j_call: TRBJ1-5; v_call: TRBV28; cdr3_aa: ASSGGVFTTQPQH
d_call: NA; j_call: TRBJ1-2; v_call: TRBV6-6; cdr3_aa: ASTQGAGVEGYT
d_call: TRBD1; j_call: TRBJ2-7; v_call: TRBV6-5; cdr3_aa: ASRQDRGSLYEQY
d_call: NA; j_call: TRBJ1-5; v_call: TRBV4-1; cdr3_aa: ASSQEAGQPQH
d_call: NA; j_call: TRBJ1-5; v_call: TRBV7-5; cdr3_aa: VRSPGVGQGQPQH
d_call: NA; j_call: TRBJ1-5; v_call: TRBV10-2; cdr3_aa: ASSFDRRNQPQH
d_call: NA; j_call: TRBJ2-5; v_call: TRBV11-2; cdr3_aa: ASSLVGEGAETQY
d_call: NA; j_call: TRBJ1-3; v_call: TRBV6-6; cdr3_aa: ASSSSDRVIKGEL
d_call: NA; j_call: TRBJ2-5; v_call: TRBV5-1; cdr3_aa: ASSPWGGHSKETQY
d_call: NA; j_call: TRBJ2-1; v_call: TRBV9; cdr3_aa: ASSGLRSSSYNEQF
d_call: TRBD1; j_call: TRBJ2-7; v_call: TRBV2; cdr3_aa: ASSEQDRLYEQY
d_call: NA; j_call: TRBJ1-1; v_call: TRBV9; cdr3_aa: ASSVDGNTEAF
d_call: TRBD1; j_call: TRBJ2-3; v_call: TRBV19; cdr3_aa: ASGTGREDTQY
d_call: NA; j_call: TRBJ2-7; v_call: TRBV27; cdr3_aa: ASSPDATRQY
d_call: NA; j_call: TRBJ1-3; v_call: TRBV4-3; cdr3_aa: ASSQEEAWGLGNTIY
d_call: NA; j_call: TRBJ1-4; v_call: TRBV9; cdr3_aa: ASSGTNEKLF
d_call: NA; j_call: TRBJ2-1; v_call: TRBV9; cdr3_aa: ASSVGVGGIYNEQF
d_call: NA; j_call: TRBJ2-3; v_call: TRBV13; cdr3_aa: ASSPRATDTQY
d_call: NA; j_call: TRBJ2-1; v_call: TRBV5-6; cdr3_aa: ASSLEPEYNEQF
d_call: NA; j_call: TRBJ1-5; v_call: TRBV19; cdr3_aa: ASSPQRYQPQH
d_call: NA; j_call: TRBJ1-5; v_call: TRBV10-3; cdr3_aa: AISESWDSNQPQH
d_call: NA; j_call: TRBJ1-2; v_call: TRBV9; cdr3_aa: ASSPTTANYGYT
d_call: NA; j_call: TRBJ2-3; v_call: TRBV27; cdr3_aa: ASSLLTGITDTQY
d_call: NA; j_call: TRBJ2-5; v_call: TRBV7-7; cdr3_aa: ASSLEGFGETQY
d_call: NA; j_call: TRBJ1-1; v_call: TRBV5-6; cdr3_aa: ASSKGGTEAF